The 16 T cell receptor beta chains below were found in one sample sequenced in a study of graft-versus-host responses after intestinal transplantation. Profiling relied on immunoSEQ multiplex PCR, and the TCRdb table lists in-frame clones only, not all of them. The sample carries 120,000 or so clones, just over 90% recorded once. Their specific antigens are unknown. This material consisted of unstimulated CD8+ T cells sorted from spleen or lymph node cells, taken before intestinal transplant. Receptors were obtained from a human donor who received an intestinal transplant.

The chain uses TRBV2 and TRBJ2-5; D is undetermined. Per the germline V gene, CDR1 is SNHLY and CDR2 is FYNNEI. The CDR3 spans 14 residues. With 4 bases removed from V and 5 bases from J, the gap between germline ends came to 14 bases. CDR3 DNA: TGTGCCAGCAGTGGAGGCCACTTCGGGGAGACCCAGTACTTC. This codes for CASSGGHFGETQYF. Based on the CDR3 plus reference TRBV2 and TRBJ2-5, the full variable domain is EPEVTQTPSHQVTQMGQEVILRCVPISNHLYFYWYRQILGQKVEFLVSFYNNEISEKSEIFDDQFSVERPDGSNFTLKIRSTKLEDSAMYFCASSGGHFGETQYFGPGTRLLVL.

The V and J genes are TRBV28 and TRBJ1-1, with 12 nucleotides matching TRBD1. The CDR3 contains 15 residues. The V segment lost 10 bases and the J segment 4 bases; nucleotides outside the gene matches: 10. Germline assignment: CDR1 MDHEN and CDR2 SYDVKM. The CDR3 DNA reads TGTGCCACCCGCAGGGGACAGGGGGCGCGCACTGAAGCTTTCTTT. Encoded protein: CATRRGQGARTEAFF.

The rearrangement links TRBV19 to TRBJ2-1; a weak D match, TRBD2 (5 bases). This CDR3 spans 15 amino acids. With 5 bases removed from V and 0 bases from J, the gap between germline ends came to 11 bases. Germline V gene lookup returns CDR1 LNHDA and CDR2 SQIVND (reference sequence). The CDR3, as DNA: TGTGCCAGTAGTTCTAGCATAAGCTCCTACAATGAGCAGTTCTTC. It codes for CASSSSISSYNEQFF.

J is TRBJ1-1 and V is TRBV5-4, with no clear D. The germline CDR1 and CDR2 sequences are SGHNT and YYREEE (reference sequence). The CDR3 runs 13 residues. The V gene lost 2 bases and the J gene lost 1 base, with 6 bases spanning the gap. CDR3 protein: CASSFTENTEAFF. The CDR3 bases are TGTGCCAGCAGCTTTACAGAGAACACTGAAGCTTTCTTT.

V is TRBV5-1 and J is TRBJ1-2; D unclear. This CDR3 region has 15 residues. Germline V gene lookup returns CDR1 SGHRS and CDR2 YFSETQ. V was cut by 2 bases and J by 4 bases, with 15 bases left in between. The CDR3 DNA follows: TGCGCCAGCAGCTTAACCGGGAGCGGATTCTATGGCTACACCTTC. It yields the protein CASSLTGSGFYGYTF.

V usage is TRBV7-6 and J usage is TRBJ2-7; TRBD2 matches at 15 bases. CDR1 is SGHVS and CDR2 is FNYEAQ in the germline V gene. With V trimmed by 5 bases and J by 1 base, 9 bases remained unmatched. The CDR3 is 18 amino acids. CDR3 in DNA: TGTGCCAGCAGCCCCGGACTAGCGGGAGGGTTAGGGTCCTACGAGCAGTACTTC. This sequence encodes CASSPGLAGGLGSYEQYF.

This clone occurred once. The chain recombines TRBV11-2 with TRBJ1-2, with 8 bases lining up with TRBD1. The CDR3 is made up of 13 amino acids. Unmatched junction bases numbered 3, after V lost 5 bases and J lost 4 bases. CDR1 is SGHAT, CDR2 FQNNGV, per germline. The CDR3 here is CASSLGQGYGYTF. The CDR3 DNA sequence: TGTGCCAGCAGCCTCGGACAGGGCTATGGCTACACCTTC.

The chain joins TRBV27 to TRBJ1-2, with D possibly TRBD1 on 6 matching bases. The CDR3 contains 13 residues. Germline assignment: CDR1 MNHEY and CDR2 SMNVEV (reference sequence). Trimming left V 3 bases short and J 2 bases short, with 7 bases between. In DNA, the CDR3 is TGTGCCAGCAGTTTGGGACAAAACTATGGCTACACCTTC. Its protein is CASSLGQNYGYTF.

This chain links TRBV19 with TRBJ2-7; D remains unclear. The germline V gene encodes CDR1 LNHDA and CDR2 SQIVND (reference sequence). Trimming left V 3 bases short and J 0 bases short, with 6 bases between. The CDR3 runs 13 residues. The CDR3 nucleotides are TGTGCCAGTAGTATGGGTGACTCCTACGAGCAGTACTTC. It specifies CASSMGDSYEQYF.

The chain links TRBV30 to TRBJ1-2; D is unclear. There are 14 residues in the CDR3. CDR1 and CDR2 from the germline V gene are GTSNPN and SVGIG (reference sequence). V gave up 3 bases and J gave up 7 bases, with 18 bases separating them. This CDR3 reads CAWSQLSTTGGYTF. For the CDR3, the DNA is TGTGCCTGGAGCCAATTGTCGACAACGGGTGGCTACACCTTC.

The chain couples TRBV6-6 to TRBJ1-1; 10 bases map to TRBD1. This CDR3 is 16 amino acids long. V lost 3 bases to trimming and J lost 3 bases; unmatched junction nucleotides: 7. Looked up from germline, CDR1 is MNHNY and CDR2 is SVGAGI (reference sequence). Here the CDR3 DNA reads TGTGCCAGCAGTTATGGACAGGGGGTAGTCGACACTGAAGCTTTCTTT. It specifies CASSYGQGVVDTEAFF.

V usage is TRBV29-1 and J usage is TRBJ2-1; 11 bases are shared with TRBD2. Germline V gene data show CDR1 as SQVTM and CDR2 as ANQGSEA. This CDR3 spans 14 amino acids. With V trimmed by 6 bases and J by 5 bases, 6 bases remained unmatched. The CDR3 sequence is CSVLAGGPNNEQFF. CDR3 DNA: TGCAGCGTGCTAGCGGGAGGCCCTAACAATGAGCAGTTCTTC.

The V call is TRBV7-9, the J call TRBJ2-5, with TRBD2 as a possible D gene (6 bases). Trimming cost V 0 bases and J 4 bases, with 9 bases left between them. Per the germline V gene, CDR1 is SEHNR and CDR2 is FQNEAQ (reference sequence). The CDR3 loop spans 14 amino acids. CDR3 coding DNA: TGTGCCAGCAGCTTAGCGGAGGGGAGAGAGACCCAGTACTTC. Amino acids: CASSLAEGRETQYF.

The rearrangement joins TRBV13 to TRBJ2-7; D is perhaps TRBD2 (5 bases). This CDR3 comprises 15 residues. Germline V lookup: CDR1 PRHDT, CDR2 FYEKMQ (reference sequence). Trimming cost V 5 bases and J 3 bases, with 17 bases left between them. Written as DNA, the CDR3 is TGTGCCAGCAGCCCCGTCCGAGGGAGTTTCTACGAGCAGTACTTC. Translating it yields CASSPVRGSFYEQYF.

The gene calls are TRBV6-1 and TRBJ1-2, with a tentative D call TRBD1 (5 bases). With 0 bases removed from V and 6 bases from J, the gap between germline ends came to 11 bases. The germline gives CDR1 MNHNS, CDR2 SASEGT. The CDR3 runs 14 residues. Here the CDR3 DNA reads TGTGCCAGCAGTGAAGCGGGGGTATGGGATGGCTACACCTTC. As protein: CASSEAGVWDGYTF.

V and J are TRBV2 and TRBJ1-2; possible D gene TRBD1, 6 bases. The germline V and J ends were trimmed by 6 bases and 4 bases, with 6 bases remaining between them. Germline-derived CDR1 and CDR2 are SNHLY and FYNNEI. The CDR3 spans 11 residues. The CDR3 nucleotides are TGTGCCAGCAGGGACAGCTATGGCTACACCTTC. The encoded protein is CASRDSYGYTF.